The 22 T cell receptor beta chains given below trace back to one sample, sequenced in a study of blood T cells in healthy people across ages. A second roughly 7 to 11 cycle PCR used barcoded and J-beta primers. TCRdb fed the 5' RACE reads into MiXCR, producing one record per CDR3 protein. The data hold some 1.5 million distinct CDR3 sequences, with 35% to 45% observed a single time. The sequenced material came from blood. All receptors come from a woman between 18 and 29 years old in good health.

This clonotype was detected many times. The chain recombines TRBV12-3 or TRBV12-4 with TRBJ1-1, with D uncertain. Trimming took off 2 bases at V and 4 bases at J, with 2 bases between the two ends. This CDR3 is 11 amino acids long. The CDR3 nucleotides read TGTGCCAGCAGTTTACGCACTGAAGCTTTCTTT. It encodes CASSLRTEAFF.

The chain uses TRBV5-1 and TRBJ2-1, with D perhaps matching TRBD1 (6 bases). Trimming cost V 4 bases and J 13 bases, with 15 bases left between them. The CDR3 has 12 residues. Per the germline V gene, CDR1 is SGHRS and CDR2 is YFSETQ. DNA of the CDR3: TGCGCCAGCAGCGGACAGCAAGAGACCCAGTTCTTC. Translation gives CASSGQQETQFF.

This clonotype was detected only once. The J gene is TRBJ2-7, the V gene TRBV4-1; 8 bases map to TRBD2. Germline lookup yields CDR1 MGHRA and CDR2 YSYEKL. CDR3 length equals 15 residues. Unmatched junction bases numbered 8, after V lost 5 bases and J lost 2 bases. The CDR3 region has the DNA TGCGCCAGCAGCAGGACTACTAGCGGAGCCTACGAGCAGTACTTC. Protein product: CASSRTTSGAYEQYF.

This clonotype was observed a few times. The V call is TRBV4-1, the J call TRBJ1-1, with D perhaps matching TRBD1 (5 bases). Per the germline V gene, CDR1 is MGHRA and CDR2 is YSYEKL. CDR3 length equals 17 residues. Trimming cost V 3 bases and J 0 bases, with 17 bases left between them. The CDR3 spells CASSHDQTGTVNTEAFF. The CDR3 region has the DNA TGCGCCAGCAGCCATGACCAGACCGGGACGGTGAACACTGAAGCTTTCTTT.

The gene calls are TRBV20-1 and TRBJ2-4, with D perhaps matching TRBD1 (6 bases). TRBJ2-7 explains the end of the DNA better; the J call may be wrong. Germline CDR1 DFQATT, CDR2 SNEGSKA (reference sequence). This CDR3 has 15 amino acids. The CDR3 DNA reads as TGCAGCTGTGACCGTCCCGGGACATTAAGGAACGAGCAGTACTTC. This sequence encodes CSCDRPGTLRNEQYF.

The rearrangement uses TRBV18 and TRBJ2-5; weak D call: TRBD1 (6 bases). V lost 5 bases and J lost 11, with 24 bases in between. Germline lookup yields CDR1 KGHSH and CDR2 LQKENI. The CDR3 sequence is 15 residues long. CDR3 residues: CASSRQARRYNEQYF. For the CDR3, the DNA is TGTGCCAGCTCAAGACAGGCTAGAAGGTACAATGAGCAGTACTTC.

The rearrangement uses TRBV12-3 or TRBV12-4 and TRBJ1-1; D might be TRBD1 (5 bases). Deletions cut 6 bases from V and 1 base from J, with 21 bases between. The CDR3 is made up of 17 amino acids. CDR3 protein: CASSRGPGAAANTEAFF. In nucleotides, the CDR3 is TGTGCCAGCAGCCGAGGTCCCGGGGCCGCAGCGAACACTGAAGCTTTCTTT.

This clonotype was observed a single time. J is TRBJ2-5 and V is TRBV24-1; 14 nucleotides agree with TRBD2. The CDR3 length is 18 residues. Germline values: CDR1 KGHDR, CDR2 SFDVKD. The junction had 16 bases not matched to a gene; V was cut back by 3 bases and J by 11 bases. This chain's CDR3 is CATSDTGTSGSFYNEQYF. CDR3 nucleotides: TGTGCCACCAGTGATACCGGGACTAGCGGGAGTTTCTACAATGAGCAGTACTTC.

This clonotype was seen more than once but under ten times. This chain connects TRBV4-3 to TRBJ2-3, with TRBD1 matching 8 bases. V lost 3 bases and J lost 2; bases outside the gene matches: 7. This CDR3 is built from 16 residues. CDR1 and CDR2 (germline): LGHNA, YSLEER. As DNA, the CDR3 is TGCGCCAGCAGCCAGAAGAGGGACAGGATCACAGATACGCAGTATTTT. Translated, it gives CASSQKRDRITDTQYF.

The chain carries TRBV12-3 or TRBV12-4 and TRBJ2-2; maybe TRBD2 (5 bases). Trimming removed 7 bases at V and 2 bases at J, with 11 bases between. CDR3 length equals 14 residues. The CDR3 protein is CASTRGVNTGELFF. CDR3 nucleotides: TGTGCCAGCACCCGGGGAGTTAACACCGGGGAGCTGTTTTTT.

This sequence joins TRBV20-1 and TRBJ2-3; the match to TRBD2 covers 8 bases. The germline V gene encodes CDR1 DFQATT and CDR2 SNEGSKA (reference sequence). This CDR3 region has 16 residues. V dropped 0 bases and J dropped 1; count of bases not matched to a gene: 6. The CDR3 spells CSARDTSGGRTDTQYF. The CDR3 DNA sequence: TGCAGTGCTAGAGATACGAGCGGGGGCCGCACAGATACGCAGTATTTT.

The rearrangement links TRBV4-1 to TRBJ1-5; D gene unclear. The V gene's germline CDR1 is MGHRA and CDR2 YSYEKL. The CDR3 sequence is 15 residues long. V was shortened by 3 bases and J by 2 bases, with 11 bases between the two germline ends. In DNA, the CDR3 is TGCGCCAGCAGCCAGGGCAGTTGGGGCAATCAGCCCCAGCATTTT. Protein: CASSQGSWGNQPQHF.

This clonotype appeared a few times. The CDR3 DNA follows: TGCGCCAGCAGCCAAGGGACACCTAATAATTCACCCCTCCACTTT. Amino acid sequence: CASSQGTPNNSPLHF. The rearrangement joins TRBV4-1 to TRBJ1-6, with a weak D call TRBD1 (5 bases). V was trimmed by 1 base and J by 5 bases, leaving 9 bases between them. The CDR3 length is 15 residues. Germline V gene lookup returns CDR1 MGHRA and CDR2 YSYEKL.

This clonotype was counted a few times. The CDR3 here is CASSQNGQGNSYEQYF. The CDR3 DNA sequence: TGTGCCAGCAGCCAAAACGGACAGGGAAACTCCTACGAGCAGTACTTC. The chain carries TRBV14 and TRBJ2-7; 8 bases are shared with TRBD1. CDR1 is SGHDN, CDR2 FVKESK, per germline. This CDR3 has 16 amino acids. J lost 0 bases, V lost 2 bases, and 6 bases had no gene match.

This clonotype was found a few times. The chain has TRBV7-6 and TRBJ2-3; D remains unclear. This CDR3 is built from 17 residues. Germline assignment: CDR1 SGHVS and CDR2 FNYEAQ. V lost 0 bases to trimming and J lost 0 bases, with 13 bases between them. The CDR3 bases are TGTGCCAGCAGCTTAGCCGTTGTCGGGTCTAGCACAGATACGCAGTATTTT. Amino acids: CASSLAVVGSSTDTQYF.

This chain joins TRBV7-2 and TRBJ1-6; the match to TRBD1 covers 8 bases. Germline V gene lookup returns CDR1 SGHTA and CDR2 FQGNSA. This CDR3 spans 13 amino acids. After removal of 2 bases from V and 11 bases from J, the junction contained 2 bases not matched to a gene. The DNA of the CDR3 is TGTGCCAGCAGCTTAACAGGGGGGACACCCCTCCACTTT. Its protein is CASSLTGGTPLHF.

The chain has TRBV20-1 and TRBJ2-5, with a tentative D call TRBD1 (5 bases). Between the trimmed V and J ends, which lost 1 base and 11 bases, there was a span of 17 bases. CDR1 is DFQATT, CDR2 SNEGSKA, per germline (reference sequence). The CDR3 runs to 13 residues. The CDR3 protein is CSARGGPWNEQYF. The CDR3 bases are TGCAGTGCTAGAGGGGGCCCGTGGAATGAGCAGTACTTC.

In nucleotides, the CDR3 is TGTGCCAGCAAAGAGCGGGGCCACACAGATACGCAGTATTTT. It codes for CASKERGHTDTQYF. The V call is TRBV6-1, the J call TRBJ2-3; 7 bases agree with TRBD2. This CDR3 has 14 residues. The germline V gene encodes CDR1 MNHNS and CDR2 SASEGT. Trimming cost V 7 bases and J 2 bases; bases outside gene matches: 6.

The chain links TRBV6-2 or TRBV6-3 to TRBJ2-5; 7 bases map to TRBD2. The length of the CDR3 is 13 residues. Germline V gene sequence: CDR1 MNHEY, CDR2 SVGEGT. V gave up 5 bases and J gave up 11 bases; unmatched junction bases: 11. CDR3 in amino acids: CASSRGEVNEQYF. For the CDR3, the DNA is TGTGCCAGCAGTCGGGGGGAGGTTAATGAGCAGTACTTC.

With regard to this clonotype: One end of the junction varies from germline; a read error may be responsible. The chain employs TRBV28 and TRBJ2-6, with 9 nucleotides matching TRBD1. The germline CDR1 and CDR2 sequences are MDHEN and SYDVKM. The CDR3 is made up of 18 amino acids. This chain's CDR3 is CASSLWDRETSGANILTF. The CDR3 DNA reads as TGTGCCAGCAGTTTGTGGGACAGGGAAACCTCTGGGGCCAACATCCTGACTTTC. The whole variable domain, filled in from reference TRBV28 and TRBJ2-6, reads DVKVTQSSRYLVKRTGEKVFLECVQDMDHENMFWYRQDPGLGLRLIYFSYDVKMKEKGDIPEGYSVSREKKERFSLILESASTNQTSMYLCASSLWDRETSGANILTFGAGSRLTVL.

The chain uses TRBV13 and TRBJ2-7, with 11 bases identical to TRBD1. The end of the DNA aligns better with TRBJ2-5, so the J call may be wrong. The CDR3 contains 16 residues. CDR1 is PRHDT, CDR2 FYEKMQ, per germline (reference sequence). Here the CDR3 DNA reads TGTGCCAGCAGCTCCCGGGCGGACAGGGGGCGAGAGACCCAGTACTTC. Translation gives CASSSRADRGRETQYF.

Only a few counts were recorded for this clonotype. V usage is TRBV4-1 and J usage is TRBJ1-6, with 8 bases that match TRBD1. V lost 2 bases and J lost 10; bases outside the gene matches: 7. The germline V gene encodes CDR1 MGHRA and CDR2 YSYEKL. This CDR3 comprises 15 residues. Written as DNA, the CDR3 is TGCGCCAGCAGCCAAATTCGACAGGGGCTGTCACCCCTCCACTTT. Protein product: CASSQIRQGLSPLHF.